These T cell receptor beta chains were read from a single sample in a study of blood T cell repertoires in COVID-19. Clones were read by immunoSEQ multiplex PCR, and TCRdb kept only the in-frame ones, dropping some. The sample lists approximately 76,000 clones; 70% to 80% were seen once. The sequencing sample was made of peripheral blood. Receptors originate from a woman in her 70s with acute or convalescent COVID-19. The CDR3 runs from the conserved cysteine through the conserved F or W. D genes are given only for firm matches. Size is omitted from some rows. Given values are once, few, many or a class for expanded clones.

clone size	V gene	J gene	D gene	CDR3 DNA	CDR3 protein
-	TRBV7-2	TRBJ2-1	TRBD2	TGTGCCAGCAGCTTAGGACTAGCGGGGGGCTGGGATGAGCAGTTCTTC	CASSLGLAGGWDEQFF
-	TRBV19	TRBJ1-2	TRBD1	TGTGCCACCCGAGGGGAGGCAGGGGGGTTCAATGGCTACACCTTC	CATRGEAGGFNGYTF
-	TRBV28	TRBJ2-3	TRBD1	TGTGCCAGCAGTTTATCTTCAGGGGACAGGGTCAGGGATACGCAGTATTTT	CASSLSSGDRVRDTQYF
-	TRBV6-5	TRBJ1-1	-	TGTGCCAGCTCATCTCGGGGGGGTTGGACTGAAGCTTTCTTT	CASSSRGGWTEAFF
many	TRBV7-9	TRBJ2-7	TRBD1	TGTGCCAGCAGACCCGGGACAGGAGGAACCTACGAGCAGTACTTC	CASRPGTGGTYEQYF
-	TRBV6-2/TRBV6-3	TRBJ1-1	TRBD1	TGTGCCAGCAGTTACATGGGACAGCTCACTGAAGCTTTCTTT	CASSYMGQLTEAFF
-	TRBV7-9	TRBJ1-2	-	TGTGCCAGCAGCCCTAGCGGGGGGCAGGCCTATGGCTACACCTTC	CASSPSGGQAYGYTF
-	TRBV7-6	TRBJ2-3	-	TGTGCCAGCAGCCCGACGACTAGTAGCACAGATACGCAGTATTTT	CASSPTTSSTDTQYF
-	TRBV6-5	TRBJ1-1	TRBD1	TGTGCCAGCAGGACAGGGGTCGGCACTGAAGCTTTCTTT	CASRTGVGTEAFF
-	TRBV30	TRBJ1-1	TRBD1	TGTGCCTGGACCCGGACAGGGAACACTGAAGCTTTCTTT	CAWTRTGNTEAFF
few	TRBV5-1	TRBJ2-2	-	TGCGCCAGCACCTTGTCCGGGGGAGCGAACACCGGGGAGCTGTTTTTT	CASTLSGGANTGELFF
-	TRBV7-2	TRBJ1-2	-	TGTGCCAGCAGCCCCGACTATGGCTACACCTTC	CASSPDYGYTF
medium-sized	TRBV7-9	TRBJ1-5	-	TGTGCCAGCAGCACCACCCCAGGGAATCAGCCCCAGCATTTT	CASSTTPGNQPQHF
-	TRBV6-5	TRBJ1-1	TRBD1	TGTGCCAGCATCTACAGGGGAAAGGATGAAGCTTTCTTT	CASIYRGKDEAFF
once	TRBV3-1/TRBV3-2	TRBJ1-5	-	TGTGCCAGCAGCCAAGCACAGGGCGGCGGTCAGCCCCAGCATTTT	CASSQAQGGGQPQHF